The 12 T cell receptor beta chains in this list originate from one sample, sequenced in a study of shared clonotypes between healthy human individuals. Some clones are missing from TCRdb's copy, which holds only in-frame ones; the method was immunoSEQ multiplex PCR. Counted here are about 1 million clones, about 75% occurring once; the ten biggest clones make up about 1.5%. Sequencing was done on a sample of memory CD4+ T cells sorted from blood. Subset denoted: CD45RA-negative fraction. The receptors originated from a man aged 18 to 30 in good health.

The CDR3 protein is CSARGLRGYTF. DNA of the CDR3: TGCAGTGCTAGGGGCCTAAGGGGCTACACCTTC. This sequence joins TRBV20-1 and TRBJ1-2, with D unresolved. Germline V gene lookup returns CDR1 DFQATT and CDR2 SNEGSKA (reference sequence). The CDR3 runs to 11 residues. Trimming stripped 3 bases from V and 8 bases from J, with 10 bases between.

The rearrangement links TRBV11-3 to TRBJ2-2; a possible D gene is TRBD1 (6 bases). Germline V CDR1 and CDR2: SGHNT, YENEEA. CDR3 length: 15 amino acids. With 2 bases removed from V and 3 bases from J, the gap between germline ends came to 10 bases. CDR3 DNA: TGTGCCAGCAGCTTACAAGGGGGAGACACCGGGGAGCTGTTTTTT. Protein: CASSLQGGDTGELFF. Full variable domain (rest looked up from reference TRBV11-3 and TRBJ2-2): EAGVVQSPRYKIIEKKQPVAFWCNPISGHNTLYWYLQNLGQGPELLIRYENEEAVDDSQLPKDRFSAERLKGVDSTLKIQPAELGDSAVYLCASSLQGGDTGELFFGEGSRLTVL.

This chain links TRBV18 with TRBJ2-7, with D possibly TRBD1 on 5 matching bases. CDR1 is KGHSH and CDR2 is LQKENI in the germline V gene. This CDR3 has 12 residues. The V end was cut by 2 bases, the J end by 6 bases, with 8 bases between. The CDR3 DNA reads TGTGCCAGCTCACCAAGACAGCCCGAGCAGTACTTC. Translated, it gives CASSPRQPEQYF.

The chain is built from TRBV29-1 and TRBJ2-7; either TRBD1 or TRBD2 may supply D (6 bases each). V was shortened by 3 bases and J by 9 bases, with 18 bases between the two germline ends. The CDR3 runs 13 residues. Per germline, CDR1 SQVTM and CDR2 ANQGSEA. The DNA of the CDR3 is TGCAGCGTTGACCCCCCCGGGGGCGGAGGGCAGTACTTC. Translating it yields CSVDPPGGGGQYF.

The CDR3 sequence is CASSVSSVQYF. CDR3 nucleotide sequence: TGTGCCAGCAGCGTTAGTAGTGTGCAGTACTTC. The J gene is TRBJ2-7, the V gene TRBV2; D remains ambiguous. Trimming shortened V by 6 bases and J by 9 bases, and 12 bases separated the two germline ends. CDR1 SNHLY and CDR2 FYNNEI come from the germline V gene. This CDR3 contains 11 residues.

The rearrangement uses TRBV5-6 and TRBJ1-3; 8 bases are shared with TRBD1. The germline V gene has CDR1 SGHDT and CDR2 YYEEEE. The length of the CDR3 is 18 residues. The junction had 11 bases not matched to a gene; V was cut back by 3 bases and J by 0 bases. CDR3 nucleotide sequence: TGTGCCAGCAGCTCCGTGGGGACAGGTCGAAACTCTGGAAACACCATATATTTT. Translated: CASSSVGTGRNSGNTIYF.

This CDR3 is CASSPSGANTDTQYF. CDR3 coding DNA: TGTGCCAGCAGCCCGTCTGGGGCTAACACAGATACGCAGTATTTT. This chain uses TRBV11-2 with TRBJ2-3, with D tentatively TRBD1 (5 bases). The CDR3 covers 15 residues. Trimming took 5 bases from V and 2 from J, leaving 14 bases between them. Looked up from germline, CDR1 is SGHAT and CDR2 is FQNNGV.

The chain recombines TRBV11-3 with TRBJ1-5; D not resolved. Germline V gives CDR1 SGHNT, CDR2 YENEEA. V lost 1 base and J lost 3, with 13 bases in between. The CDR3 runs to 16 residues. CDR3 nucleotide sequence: TGTGCCAGCAGCTTAGGTCCCCGCCAGAACAATCAGCCCCAGCATTTT. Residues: CASSLGPRQNNQPQHF.

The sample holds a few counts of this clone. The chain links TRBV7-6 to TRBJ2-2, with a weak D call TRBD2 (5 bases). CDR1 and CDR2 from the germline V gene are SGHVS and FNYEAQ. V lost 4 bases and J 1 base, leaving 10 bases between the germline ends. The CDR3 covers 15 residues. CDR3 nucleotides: TGTGCCAGCAGCTCTAGCAGATTGAACACCGGGGAGCTGTTTTTT. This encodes CASSSSRLNTGELFF.

CDR3 DNA sequence: TGCAGCGTTTTAAGCGGGATTAGGACAGATACGCAGTATTTT. Protein product: CSVLSGIRTDTQYF. This chain joins TRBV29-1 and TRBJ2-3, with 7 bases identical to TRBD2. The CDR3 contains 14 residues. J was trimmed by 3 bases and V by 5 bases; bases with no gene match: 8. Germline V gene data show CDR1 as SQVTM and CDR2 as ANQGSEA.

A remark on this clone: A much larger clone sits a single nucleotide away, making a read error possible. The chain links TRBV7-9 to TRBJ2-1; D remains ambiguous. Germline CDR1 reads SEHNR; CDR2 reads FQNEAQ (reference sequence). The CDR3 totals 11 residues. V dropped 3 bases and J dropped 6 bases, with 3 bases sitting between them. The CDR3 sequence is CASSFSNEQFF. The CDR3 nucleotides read TGTGCCAGCAGCTTTAGCAATGAGCAGTTCTTC.

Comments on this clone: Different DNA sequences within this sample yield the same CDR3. CDR3 bases: TGCGCCAGCAGCTTCGGCAACTCTGGAAACACCATATATTTT. This sequence encodes CASSFGNSGNTIYF. The genes are TRBV5-1 and TRBJ1-3; D ambiguous. The CDR3 has 14 residues. The V and J ends lost 2 bases and 0 bases respectively, with 6 bases between them. Germline CDR1 SGHRS, CDR2 YFSETQ.